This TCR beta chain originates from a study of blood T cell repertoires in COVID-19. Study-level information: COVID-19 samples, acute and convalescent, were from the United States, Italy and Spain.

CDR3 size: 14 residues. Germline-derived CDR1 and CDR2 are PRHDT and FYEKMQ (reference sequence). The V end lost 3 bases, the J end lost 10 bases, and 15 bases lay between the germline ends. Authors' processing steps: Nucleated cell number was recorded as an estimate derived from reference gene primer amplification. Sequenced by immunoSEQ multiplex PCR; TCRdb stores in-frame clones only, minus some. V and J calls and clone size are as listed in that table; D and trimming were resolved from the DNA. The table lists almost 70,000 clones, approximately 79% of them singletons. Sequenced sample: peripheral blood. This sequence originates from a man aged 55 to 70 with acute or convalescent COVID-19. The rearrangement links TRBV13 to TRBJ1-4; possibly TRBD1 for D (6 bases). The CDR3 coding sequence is TGTGCCAGCAGCTTGAGACAGGTCTCGGGAAAACTGTTTTTT. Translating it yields CASSLRQVSGKLFF.